The sequence of this T cell receptor (beta chain) was determined in a study of beta chain features in type 1 diabetes. The study's findings and limits: Researchers report that Type 1 diabetes patients had moderately but significantly shorter TCRB CDR3s across all four CD4+ subsets. Cells with high TCR expression could be over-represented by cDNA sequencing. Patients with type 1 diabetes showed fewer VDJ junction insertions and more deletions.

This clone was recorded a few times. Antigen unknown. Purity exceeding 98% was reached by all sorted populations. Investigators reverse transcribed all isolated RNA, so they sequenced expressed TCRB transcripts. Sequencing used immunoSEQ multiplex PCR; TCRdb keeps in-frame clones, though not all of them. The sample has a few hundred thousand clones; over 9.5% are singletons. Input material: naive CD4+ T cells from blood. The origin of this receptor is a man aged 18 to 29 in good health.

The CDR3: CASSLAVTRGPILYGYTF. CDR3 sequence (DNA): TGTGCCAGCAGCTTGGCCGTGACTAGGGGGCCAATCCTCTATGGCTACACCTTC. The chain uses TRBV5-5 and TRBJ1-2, with 7 bases that match TRBD1. In germline, CDR1 is SGHKS, CDR2 YYEKEE (reference sequence). The CDR3 is 18 amino acids. The trim removed 0 bases at V and 4 bases at J, leaving 15 bases unmatched.